This TCR beta chain stems from a study of early T cells in non-severe SARS-CoV-2 infection. Looking at the study overall: The study sequenced bulk RNA from unsorted whole blood, with chains unpaired. General study findings and limits: Sequences matched to VDJdb favored anti-spike CD8 responses, while private and CD4 specificities were missed.

Worth noting for this clonotype: Its antigen is still unknown.

V trimming: 4 bases; J trimming: 10 bases; junction bases outside the gene matches: 16. The CDR3 length is 16 residues. CDR1 and CDR2 from the germline V gene are LGHDT and YNNKEL (reference sequence). Separate cDNA molecules each had unique molecular identifiers attached to them. MiXCR was run by TCRdb on the 5' RACE reads, yielding one entry per CDR3 protein. The sample yields roughly 75,000 distinct CDR3 sequences, about a sixth seen once. The sequence was collected from an adult who was a healthcare worker with PCR-confirmed SARS-CoV-2 infection or an uninfected control (not recorded which). Sequenced sample: whole blood. The chain recombines TRBV3-1 with TRBJ2-1; TRBD2 matches 7 bases. Written as DNA, the CDR3 is TGTGCCAGCAGCCCCCCAGGGCGTCTAGCGGAGAACGAGCAGTTCTTC. Residues: CASSPPGRLAENEQFF.